Listed here are 17 T cell receptor beta chains from one sample, sequenced in a study of shared clonotypes between healthy human individuals. TCRdb's table, derived via immunoSEQ multiplex PCR, lists solely in-frame clones and lacks some. The sample has about 980,000 clones, less than 85% seen once. The sequenced material came from memory CD4+ T cells sorted from blood. Subset noted: CD45RA-negative fraction. The receptors here all came from a young man in good health.

The gene calls are TRBV10-1 and TRBJ2-7, with 8 bases fitting TRBD2. The trim removed 6 bases at V and 0 bases at J, leaving 1 base unmatched. The CDR3 has 13 residues. Germline V gene data show CDR1 as WNHNN and CDR2 as SYGVQD (reference sequence). CDR3 sequence (DNA): TGCGCCAGCAGCCGGGAGGGCTCCTACGAGCAGTACTTC. This encodes CASSREGSYEQYF.

This clone occurred once. The rearrangement joins TRBV6-1 to TRBJ1-2; 7 nucleotides line up with TRBD1. From germline, CDR1 is MNHNS and CDR2 SASEGT. Trimming took 6 bases from V and 8 from J; bases not matched to a gene: 6. This CDR3 region has 12 residues. CDR3: CASRTGPWGYTF. The CDR3 DNA is TGTGCCAGCAGGACAGGGCCATGGGGCTACACCTTC.

This chain links TRBV19 with TRBJ1-6; 7 bases are a match to TRBD1. The germline V gene has CDR1 LNHDA and CDR2 SQIVND (reference sequence). J was trimmed by 6 bases and V by 11 bases; bases with no gene match: 13. The CDR3 totals 15 residues. The CDR3 DNA reads as TGTGCCTCATGCGAGGGGGCCCTCGCTAATTCACCCCTCCACTTT. Encoded protein: CASCEGALANSPLHF.

The V call is TRBV27, the J call TRBJ2-5, with no clear D. Germline assignment: CDR1 MNHEY and CDR2 SMNVEV (reference sequence). Trimming pared 5 bases from V and 5 bases from J, leaving 12 bases between. The CDR3 is 13 residues long. The CDR3 nucleotides are TGTGCCAGCAGTAAAAATCTAGGGGAGACCCAGTACTTC. Its protein is CASSKNLGETQYF.

This clone turned up a few times. The chain joins TRBV28 to TRBJ1-2; D may be TRBD1 (5 bases). This CDR3 has 12 amino acids. CDR1 and CDR2 (germline): MDHEN, SYDVKM. V was trimmed by 3 bases and J by 8 bases, leaving 10 bases between them. CDR3: CASSLTVRGYTF. The DNA of the CDR3 is TGTGCCAGCAGTTTGACAGTACGGGGCTACACCTTC.

The chain is built from TRBV9 and TRBJ2-3; D remains unclear. The germline gives CDR1 SGDLS, CDR2 YYNGEE. Trimming took 5 bases from V and 1 from J, leaving 11 bases between them. The CDR3 runs to 14 residues. CDR3 residues: CASSNGGGTDTQYF. The CDR3 DNA reads as TGTGCCAGCAGTAATGGCGGAGGCACAGATACGCAGTATTTT.

The chain has TRBV10-1 and TRBJ2-3, with a tentative D call TRBD2 (5 bases). Germline CDR1 reads WNHNN; CDR2 reads SYGVQD (reference sequence). V was cut by 0 bases and J by 8 bases, with 18 bases left in between. The length of the CDR3 is 16 residues. CDR3 sequence (DNA): TGCGCCAGCAGTGAGTCTAGCGCCCAATTCCTCGGTACGCAGTATTTT. Translation gives CASSESSAQFLGTQYF.

The rearrangement uses TRBV4-1 and TRBJ2-7; the D is unclear. The V end was cut by 0 bases, the J end by 2 bases, with 14 bases between. There are 16 residues in the CDR3. CDR1 and CDR2 from the germline V gene are MGHRA and YSYEKL. CDR3 protein: CASSQEPLMAPYEQYF. As DNA, the CDR3 is TGCGCCAGCAGCCAAGAACCCCTAATGGCCCCCTACGAGCAGTACTTC.

This CDR3 reads CASRGGDTSYEQYF. CDR3 sequence (DNA): TGTGCCAGCAGGGGCGGGGACACCTCCTACGAGCAGTACTTC. V gene TRBV6-6 combines with J gene TRBJ2-7; possibly TRBD1 or TRBD2 for D (6 bases each). The V end was cut by 6 bases, the J end by 0 bases, with 12 bases between. The CDR3 contains 14 residues. From germline, CDR1 is MNHNY and CDR2 SVGAGI (reference sequence).

The chain employs TRBV28 and TRBJ1-2; 9 bases are a match to TRBD1. The ends lost 5 bases at V and 4 bases at J; junction bases unmatched: 11. Per germline, CDR1 MDHEN and CDR2 SYDVKM. The CDR3 has 16 residues. The CDR3 sequence: CASSPPGQGKSYGYTF. CDR3 nucleotides: TGTGCCAGCAGTCCCCCCGGACAGGGGAAGAGCTATGGCTACACCTTC.

V usage is TRBV9 and J usage is TRBJ2-7, with 8 bases fitting TRBD2. The CDR3 has 17 residues. Germline V gene lookup returns CDR1 SGDLS and CDR2 YYNGEE. With 6 bases clipped from V and 0 bases from J, the junction kept 14 bases outside the gene matches. CDR3 in amino acids: CASTTREGVRPSYEQYF. CDR3 bases: TGTGCCAGCACCACCCGGGAGGGAGTTCGACCCTCCTACGAGCAGTACTTC. The variable domain in full, completed from reference TRBV9 and TRBJ2-7, reads DSGVTQTPKHLITATGQRVTLRCSPRSGDLSVYWYQQSLDQGLQFLIQYYNGEERAKGNILERFSAQQFPDLHSELNLSSLELGDSALYFCASTTREGVRPSYEQYFGPGTRLTVT.

The J gene is TRBJ1-2, the V gene TRBV6-5; 10 bases match TRBD1. Germline V gene sequence: CDR1 MNHEY, CDR2 SVGAGI. Trimming at V came to 6 bases and at J to 4 bases, leaving 5 bases not matched to a gene. This CDR3 is 14 amino acids long. This CDR3 is CASRVDRGSYGYTF. CDR3 bases: TGTGCCAGCAGAGTGGACAGGGGGTCCTATGGCTACACCTTC.

The V call is TRBV5-6, the J call TRBJ2-1, with a possible D match to TRBD2 (6 bases). The CDR3 loop spans 13 amino acids. V gave up 4 bases and J gave up 1 base, with 6 bases separating them. Per germline, CDR1 SGHDT and CDR2 YYEEEE. CDR3 nucleotide sequence: TGTGCCAGCAGCGGGAGGTCCTACAATGAGCAGTTCTTC. Translating gives CASSGRSYNEQFF.

V gene TRBV6-5 combines with J gene TRBJ2-5; D may match TRBD1 or TRBD2 (5 bases each). CDR1 and CDR2 from the germline V gene are MNHEY and SVGAGI. The CDR3 is 13 residues long. Trimming stripped 1 base from V and 13 bases from J, with 16 bases between. This CDR3 reads CASSYWDRDLWYF. CDR3 sequence (DNA): TGTGCCAGCAGTTACTGGGACCGGGACCTTTGGTACTTC.

There are a few counts of this clone. Written as DNA, the CDR3 is TGTGCCAGCAGTAGAACAGGGGCGAGCAATCAGCCCCAGCATTTT. Its protein is CASSRTGASNQPQHF. The chain has TRBV2 and TRBJ1-5; the match to TRBD1 covers 7 bases. V gave up 5 bases and J gave up 1 base; unmatched junction bases: 5. This CDR3 region has 15 residues. The germline CDR1 and CDR2 sequences are SNHLY and FYNNEI.

V gene TRBV30 combines with J gene TRBJ1-5, with D uncertain. The CDR3 runs 13 residues. V lost 2 bases and J lost 5, with 10 bases in between. The germline V gene encodes CDR1 GTSNPN and CDR2 SVGIG (reference sequence). The DNA of the CDR3 is TGTGCCTGGAGTAGGGAAGCCGATCAGCCCCAGCATTTT. This encodes CAWSREADQPQHF.

Remarks on this clone: Other DNA sequences in this specimen translate into the identical CDR3. CDR3 loop: CAIRGDSNQPQHF. CDR3 nucleotides: TGTGCCATCCGTGGGGACAGCAATCAGCCCCAGCATTTT. V gene TRBV10-3 combines with J gene TRBJ1-5; maybe TRBD1 (5 bases). V was clipped by 8 bases and J by 1 base, with 9 bases between them. Germline loops: CDR1 ENHRY, CDR2 SYGVKD. This CDR3 has 13 residues.